The source of this T cell receptor (beta chain) is a study of tumor-infiltrating lymphocytes in primary liver carcinoma. About this clonotype itself: Its antigen is unknown. The junction shows a germline mismatch at one end, possibly a read error.

This CDR3 is built from 13 residues. From around 20-30 mg of unsorted bulk tissue, DNA and RNA were co-extracted together. Study results and caveats: Tumor tissue displayed a significantly greater top-250-clone fraction than blood (p = 0.039).

Synthesis of TCR beta cDNA was carried out from around 500 ng total RNA with a constant-region primer. Three nested multiplex PCR rounds, a slightly modified ARM-PCR, produced the libraries for TCR beta. With TRBV1-TRBV30 forward primers and a C-beta reverse primer, the first two PCR rounds were run for about 10 cycles each. TCRdb reprocessed the multiplex PCR reads with MiXCR, giving one entry per CDR3 protein. Of 60,000 or so distinct CDR3 sequences in the sample, 71% were seen once. The V call is TRBV12-3 or TRBV12-4, the J call TRBJ1-2; weak D call: TRBD1 (5 bases). The source of this sequence is a man aged 40-49 years with primary liver carcinoma and hepatitis B virus infection. The sample taken for sequencing was liver tumor tissue from sampling region 2. The sample's subset: tumor region T2, inferior pole. The CDR3 region has the DNA TGTGCCAGCAGTTTAGGAGAAGGGGCTGGCTGCACCTTC. The encoded protein is CASSLGEGAGCTF.